The next 30 T cell receptor beta chains were all read from a single sample in a study of spatial heterogeneity in lung cancer. Time point in this sample: blood at routine non-recurrence follow-up after resection. TCRdb redid the calling of the 5' RACE reads with MiXCR, one entry per CDR3 protein. This sample has under 150,000 distinct CDR3 sequences, with 11% found just once. The input for sequencing was PBMCs, taken at follow-up. Receptors originate from a female donor with early-stage non-small cell lung cancer.

The V and J genes are TRBV7-2 and TRBJ2-2; TRBD2 matches 8 bases. The CDR3 sequence is 17 residues long. CDR1 is SGHTA and CDR2 is FQGNSA in the germline V gene. V gave up 7 bases and J gave up 2 bases; unmatched junction bases: 12. CDR3 DNA sequence: TGTGCCAGCAACTCACCGGCAGTAGCGGGAAACACCGGGGAGCTGTTTTTT. Its translation: CASNSPAVAGNTGELFF. The full variable domain, its missing parts supplied by reference TRBV7-2 and TRBJ2-2, is GAGVSQSPSNKVTEKGKDVELRCDPISGHTALYWYRQSLGQGLEFLIYFQGNSAPDKSGLPSDRFSAERTGGSVSTLTIQRTQQEDSAVYLCASNSPAVAGNTGELFFGEGSRLTVL.

J is TRBJ2-3 and V is TRBV7-2; D is possibly TRBD1 (5 bases). Trimming took off 5 bases at V and 6 bases at J, with 6 bases between the two ends. CDR1 is SGHTA and CDR2 is FQGNSA in the germline V gene. This CDR3 is built from 11 residues. CDR3 in amino acids: CASSRQDTQYF. CDR3 coding DNA: TGTGCCAGCAGCCGACAGGATACGCAGTATTTT. Together with reference TRBV7-2 and TRBJ2-3, the CDR3 gives the full variable domain: GAGVSQSPSNKVTEKGKDVELRCDPISGHTALYWYRQSLGQGLEFLIYFQGNSAPDKSGLPSDRFSAERTGGSVSTLTIQRTQQEDSAVYLCASSRQDTQYFGPGTRLTVL.

V and J are TRBV7-2 and TRBJ1-4, with D possibly matching TRBD1 (5 bases). The germline V gene encodes CDR1 SGHTA and CDR2 FQGNSA. The CDR3 contains 15 residues. V lost 1 base and J 5 bases, leaving 11 bases between the germline ends. CDR3 in amino acids: CASSLERQQNEKLFF. The CDR3 region has the DNA TGTGCCAGCAGCTTAGAACGACAGCAGAATGAAAAACTGTTTTTT.

J is TRBJ2-1 and V is TRBV12-3 or TRBV12-4, with D uncertain. The CDR3 extends over 14 amino acids. With 3 bases removed from V and 2 bases from J, the gap between germline ends came to 8 bases. The CDR3 nucleotides read TGTGCCAGCAGTTTCAGTTCCACCTACAATGAGCAGTTCTTC. Its protein is CASSFSSTYNEQFF.

This clonotype has only a few counts. The CDR3 DNA follows: TGCAGCGCTTCACAGACGAACACTGAAGCTTTCTTT. As protein: CSASQTNTEAFF. The V gene is TRBV29-1, the J gene TRBJ1-1; D not resolved. Trimming removed 7 bases from V and 1 base from J, with 10 bases in between. The CDR3 covers 12 residues. The germline V gene encodes CDR1 SQVTM and CDR2 ANQGSEA.

This clonotype was found many times. V usage is TRBV12-3 or TRBV12-4 and J usage is TRBJ2-1, with 9 bases fitting TRBD1. This CDR3 region has 15 residues. V dropped 6 bases and J dropped 3; count of bases not matched to a gene: 6. The DNA for the CDR3 is TGTGCCAGCAGCCCGACAGGGGGAGTCTACAATGAGCAGTTCTTC. Its protein product is CASSPTGGVYNEQFF.

This clonotype was detected ten times or more. The V call is TRBV4-1, the J call TRBJ2-1, with D hard to call. Germline V gene data show CDR1 as MGHRA and CDR2 as YSYEKL. V lost 2 bases, J lost 10 bases, and 15 bases lay in between. The length of the CDR3 is 14 residues. The CDR3 DNA sequence: TGCGCCAGCAGCCAATCTTACCGGCCCGGGGAGCAGTTCTTC. The encoded protein is CASSQSYRPGEQFF.

J is TRBJ1-1 and V is TRBV9; maybe TRBD1 (5 bases). The CDR3 spans 14 residues. Germline CDR1 is SGDLS and CDR2 is YYNGEE. The V end lost 0 bases, the J end lost 5 bases, and 11 bases lay between the germline ends. The CDR3, as DNA: TGTGCCAGCAGCGTAGTCGCAGGGCGTACTGAAGCTTTCTTT. Translating gives CASSVVAGRTEAFF.

J is TRBJ2-1 and V is TRBV3-1, with 10 positions matching TRBD2. This CDR3 region has 16 residues. Germline CDR1 LGHDT, CDR2 YNNKEL (reference sequence). V lost 4 bases to trimming and J lost 7 bases; unmatched junction nucleotides: 10. Here the CDR3 DNA reads TGTGCCAGCAGCCGGCGCCTAGCGGGAGTAGGTAATGAGCAGTTCTTC. This codes for CASSRRLAGVGNEQFF.

The rearrangement uses TRBV10-1 and TRBJ1-2, with 12 nucleotides matching TRBD1. The germline gives CDR1 WNHNN, CDR2 SYGVQD (reference sequence). Trimming took 4 bases from V and 4 from J; bases not matched to a gene: 4. The CDR3 loop spans 15 amino acids. The DNA of the CDR3 is TGCGCCAGCAGTGGAGGGACAGGGGGCACCTATGGCTACACCTTC. Its protein is CASSGGTGGTYGYTF.

This clonotype was seen only a few times. The chain carries TRBV20-1 and TRBJ1-1; TRBD1 aligns across 10 bases. CDR1 is DFQATT and CDR2 is SNEGSKA in the germline V gene (reference sequence). V gave up 4 bases and J gave up 5 bases; unmatched junction bases: 10. This CDR3 has 15 residues. The CDR3 nucleotides read TGCAGTGCTAAGACAGGGGGCGGATCAGGGACTGAAGCTTTCTTT. Its translation: CSAKTGGGSGTEAFF.

This clonotype was observed at least ten times. The chain has TRBV27 and TRBJ2-1, with D uncertain. V lost 4 bases and J lost 2, with 15 bases in between. Germline V gives CDR1 MNHEY, CDR2 SMNVEV (reference sequence). The CDR3 covers 16 residues. DNA for the CDR3: TGTGCCAGCAGTTCCCATTTTAGGGTTGCCTACAATGAGCAGTTCTTC. Its translation: CASSSHFRVAYNEQFF.

This clonotype was counted a few times. The genes are TRBV6-5 and TRBJ2-3, with D perhaps TRBD1 (6 bases). The germline V gene encodes CDR1 MNHEY and CDR2 SVGAGI. The V and J ends lost 5 bases and 4 bases respectively, with 16 bases between them. The CDR3 has 15 amino acids. The CDR3 reads CASSAAGTRADTQYF. CDR3 sequence (DNA): TGTGCCAGCAGTGCCGCCGGGACAAGGGCAGATACGCAGTATTTT.

This clonotype came up a few times. The rearrangement links TRBV29-1 to TRBJ1-1; D gene unclear. Per germline, CDR1 SQVTM and CDR2 ANQGSEA. V dropped 7 bases and J dropped 1 base, with 10 bases sitting between them. The CDR3 has 12 amino acids. The CDR3 here is CSARSQNTEAFF. CDR3 coding DNA: TGCAGCGCTCGTAGTCAGAACACTGAAGCTTTCTTT.

This CDR3 reads CASSKGQLNTEAFF. The CDR3 region has the DNA TGTGCCAGTAGTAAGGGACAGTTGAACACTGAAGCTTTCTTT. The gene calls are TRBV19 and TRBJ1-1, with TRBD1 matching over 7 bases. The V and J ends lost 4 bases and 0 bases, in that order; junction bases with no gene match: 2. The CDR3 has 14 amino acids. In germline, CDR1 is LNHDA, CDR2 SQIVND (reference sequence).

J is TRBJ1-1 and V is TRBV29-1; 8 bases align to TRBD1. This CDR3 has 15 residues. V gave up 3 bases and J gave up 3 bases; unmatched junction bases: 9. Germline loops: CDR1 SQVTM, CDR2 ANQGSEA. CDR3 nucleotides: TGCAGCGTTGATAAGGGACAGGTCGACCACACTGAAGCTTTCTTT. It translates to CSVDKGQVDHTEAFF.

This clonotype was recorded a few times. This chain uses TRBV27 with TRBJ2-7; D is possibly TRBD1 or TRBD2 (5 bases each). The CDR3 consists of 13 residues. V gave up 0 bases and J gave up 5 bases, with 8 bases separating them. The germline gives CDR1 MNHEY, CDR2 SMNVEV (reference sequence). This CDR3 reads CASSLSRGDEQYV. DNA for the CDR3: TGTGCCAGCAGTTTATCTAGAGGGGACGAGCAGTACGTC.

This clonotype was counted a few times. This chain uses TRBV5-1 with TRBJ1-1, with a tentative D call TRBD1 (5 bases). V was pared by 5 bases and J by 2 bases, with 13 bases between. Germline CDR1 reads SGHRS; CDR2 reads YFSETQ. This CDR3 region has 14 residues. The CDR3 DNA follows: TGCGCCAGCAGACCAGGGCCAAGTAACACTGAAGCTTTCTTT. Translation gives CASRPGPSNTEAFF.

In this sample, this clonotype turned up many times. The chain recombines TRBV11-2 with TRBJ1-5, with 7 bases aligning to TRBD1. The CDR3 has 13 residues. Germline V CDR1 and CDR2: SGHAT, FQNNGV. The ends lost 0 bases at V and 10 bases at J; junction bases unmatched: 3. The CDR3 DNA is TGTGCCAGCAGCTTAGAGGGACAGATACCCCAGCATTTT. Translation: CASSLEGQIPQHF.

The table lists this clonotype with a few counts. The chain employs TRBV12-3 or TRBV12-4 and TRBJ2-2; TRBD2 matches 10 bases. This CDR3 has 18 amino acids. V shed 5 bases and J 6 bases; nucleotides not matched to a gene: 15. Here the CDR3 DNA reads TGTGCCAGCAGTGGACAGCGGGAGGGCCGTCCTGCCGCCGGGGAGCTGTTTTTT. It yields the protein CASSGQREGRPAAGELFF.

The V gene is TRBV27, the J gene TRBJ1-6, with 9 bases that match TRBD1. The CDR3 has 13 residues. Germline V CDR1 and CDR2: MNHEY, SMNVEV (reference sequence). V was pared by 8 bases and J by 11 bases, with 7 bases of the junction left unmatched. DNA of the CDR3: TGTGCCAGCTCCGGGACAGGGCCTGCACCCCTCCACTTT. Translation: CASSGTGPAPLHF.

This clonotype has ten or more counts. CDR3 bases: TGCAGTGCCCGGTCTTTTCGGGAGGTTACCTACAATGAGCAGTTCTTC. Translated: CSARSFREVTYNEQFF. The V gene is TRBV20-1, the J gene TRBJ2-1, with TRBD2 matching 7 bases. The CDR3 is 16 amino acids. Germline CDR1 and CDR2: DFQATT and SNEGSKA (reference sequence). J was trimmed by 2 bases and V by 6 bases; bases with no gene match: 13.

This rearrangement joins TRBV27 to TRBJ2-2; TRBD1 matches 11 bases. CDR1 is MNHEY, CDR2 SMNVEV, per germline (reference sequence). This CDR3 is 14 amino acids long. J was trimmed by 6 bases and V by 6 bases; bases with no gene match: 3. CDR3 amino acids: CASSPGQGAGELFF. The CDR3 bases are TGTGCCAGCAGCCCGGGACAGGGGGCCGGGGAGCTGTTTTTT.

This clonotype was seen only a few times. J is TRBJ1-2 and V is TRBV15, with D hard to call. Germline CDR1 LNHNV, CDR2 YYDKDF (reference sequence). The V end was cut by 5 bases, the J end by 0 bases, with 7 bases between. CDR3 length equals 13 residues. The CDR3: CATSHGPNYGYTF. The DNA of the CDR3 is TGTGCCACCAGCCACGGCCCTAACTATGGCTACACCTTC. The full variable domain, with the rest looked up from reference TRBV15 and TRBJ1-2, is DAMVIQNPRYQVTQFGKPVTLSCSQTLNHNVMYWYQQKSSQAPKLLFHYYDKDFNNEADTPDNFQSRRPNTSFCFLDIRSPGLGDTAMYLCATSHGPNYGYTFGSGTRLTVV.

This clonotype appeared a few times. The rearrangement links TRBV27 to TRBJ1-1; TRBD1 aligns across 11 bases. CDR1 and CDR2 (germline): MNHEY, SMNVEV (reference sequence). Germline trimming cut 10 bases from V and 1 base from J; bases unmatched to any gene: 5. This CDR3 spans 14 amino acids. CDR3 sequence: CATRTGGSNTEAFF. The CDR3 DNA sequence: TGTGCCACCAGGACAGGGGGCTCGAACACTGAAGCTTTCTTT.

V is TRBV5-4 and J is TRBJ1-4; maybe TRBD1 (6 bases). The germline gives CDR1 SGHNT, CDR2 YYREEE (reference sequence). Between the trimmed V and J ends, which lost 4 bases and 4 bases, there was a span of 14 bases. This CDR3 is built from 15 residues. CDR3 in amino acids: CASSPSTGVNEKLFF. The CDR3 region has the DNA TGTGCCAGCAGCCCGTCGACAGGAGTTAATGAAAAACTGTTTTTT. Using reference TRBV5-4 and TRBJ1-4 for the parts outside the CDR3, the full variable domain is ETGVTQSPTHLIKTRGQQVTLRCSSQSGHNTVSWYQQALGQGPQFIFQYYREEENGRGNFPPRFSGLQFPNYSSELNVNALELDDSALYLCASSPSTGVNEKLFFGSGTQLSVL.

This clonotype was counted a single time. This sequence may be a read error, since a much larger clone differs from it by one base. The gene calls are TRBV20-1 and TRBJ2-7; 11 bases fit TRBD2. The ends lost 1 base at V and 5 bases at J; junction bases unmatched: 13. The CDR3 is 17 residues long. Germline V gives CDR1 DFQATT, CDR2 SNEGSKA (reference sequence). CDR3 amino acids: CSARAASGRTRFNEQYF. The DNA for the CDR3 is TGCAGTGCTAGAGCAGCTAGCGGGAGGACGAGATTTAACGAGCAGTACTTC.

This clonotype has more than one count but fewer than ten. The chain combines TRBV4-3 with TRBJ2-1; 8 bases line up with TRBD2. The CDR3 has 17 residues. Unmatched junction bases numbered 5, after V lost 0 bases and J lost 1 base. Germline V gene sequence: CDR1 LGHNA, CDR2 YSLEER. The CDR3 sequence is CASSQEPAGVSYNEQFF. The CDR3 nucleotides are TGCGCCAGCAGCCAAGAACCAGCGGGAGTGTCCTACAATGAGCAGTTCTTC.

The rearrangement uses TRBV5-1 and TRBJ2-1, with TRBD1 matching 7 bases. The CDR3 runs to 14 residues. Germline-derived CDR1 and CDR2 are SGHRS and YFSETQ. V trimming: 4 bases; J trimming: 6 bases; junction bases outside the gene matches: 7. CDR3 DNA sequence: TGCGCCAGCAGCCTGGGACAGCTGGGCAATGAGCAGTTCTTC. Amino acid sequence: CASSLGQLGNEQFF.

This chain links TRBV10-3 with TRBJ2-1; D uncertain. Looked up from germline, CDR1 is ENHRY and CDR2 is SYGVKD. The CDR3 runs 13 residues. V was pared by 6 bases and J by 10 bases, with 16 bases between. CDR3 in DNA: TGTGCCATCAGCTCCCCCATACAAGGGGAGCAGTTCTTC. Amino acid sequence: CAISSPIQGEQFF.